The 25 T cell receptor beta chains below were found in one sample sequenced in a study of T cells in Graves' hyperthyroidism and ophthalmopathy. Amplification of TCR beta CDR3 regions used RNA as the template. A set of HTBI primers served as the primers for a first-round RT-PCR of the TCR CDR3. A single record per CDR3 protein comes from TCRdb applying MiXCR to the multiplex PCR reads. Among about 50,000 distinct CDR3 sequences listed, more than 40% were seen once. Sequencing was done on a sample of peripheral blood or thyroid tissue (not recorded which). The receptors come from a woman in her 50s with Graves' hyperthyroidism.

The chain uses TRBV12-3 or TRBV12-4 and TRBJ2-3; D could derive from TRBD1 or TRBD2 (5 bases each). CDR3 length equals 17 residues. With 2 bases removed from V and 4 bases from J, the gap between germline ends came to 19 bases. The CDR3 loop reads CASSLRQRANSPDTQYF. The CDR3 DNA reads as TGTGCCAGCAGTTTACGACAGAGGGCCAATTCCCCAGATACGCAGTATTTT.

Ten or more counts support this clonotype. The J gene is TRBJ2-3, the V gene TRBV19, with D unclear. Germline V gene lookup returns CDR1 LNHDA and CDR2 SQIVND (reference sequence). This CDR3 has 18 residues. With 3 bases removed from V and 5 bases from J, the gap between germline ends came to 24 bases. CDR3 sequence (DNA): TGTGCCAGTAGTATTACGGTCGGGTACGCCTCGAAGGTAGATACGCAGTATTTT. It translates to CASSITVGYASKVDTQYF. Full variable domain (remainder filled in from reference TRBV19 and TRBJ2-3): DGGITQSPKYLFRKEGQNVTLSCEQNLNHDAMYWYRQDPGQGLRLIYYSQIVNDFQKGDIAEGYSVSREKKESFPLTVTSAQKNPTAFYLCASSITVGYASKVDTQYFGPGTRLTVL.

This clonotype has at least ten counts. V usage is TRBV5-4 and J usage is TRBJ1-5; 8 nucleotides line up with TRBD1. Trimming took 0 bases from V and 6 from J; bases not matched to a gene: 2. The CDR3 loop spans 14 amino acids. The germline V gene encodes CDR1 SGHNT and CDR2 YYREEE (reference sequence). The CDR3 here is CASSLGGTGQPQHF. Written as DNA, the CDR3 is TGTGCCAGCAGCTTGGGGGGGACAGGTCAGCCCCAGCATTTT.

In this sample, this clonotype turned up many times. The CDR3 bases are TGTGCCTCGAGGCGAGAGGGAGAGACCCAGTACTTC. It translates to CASRREGETQYF. This chain links TRBV28 with TRBJ2-5, with a weak D call TRBD2 (5 bases). V lost 11 bases and J 4 bases, leaving 14 bases between the germline ends. This CDR3 is 12 amino acids long. In germline, CDR1 is MDHEN, CDR2 SYDVKM. Complete variable domain (other parts from reference TRBV28 and TRBJ2-5): DVKVTQSSRYLVKRTGEKVFLECVQDMDHENMFWYRQDPGLGLRLIYFSYDVKMKEKGDIPEGYSVSREKKERFSLILESASTNQTSMYLCASRREGETQYFGPGTRLLVL.

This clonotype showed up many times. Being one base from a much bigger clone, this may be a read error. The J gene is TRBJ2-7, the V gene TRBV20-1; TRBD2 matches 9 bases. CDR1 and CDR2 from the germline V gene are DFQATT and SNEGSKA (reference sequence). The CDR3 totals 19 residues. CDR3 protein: CSARDPPGAGLAHTYEQHF. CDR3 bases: TGCAGTGCTAGAGATCCACCGGGGGCCGGACTAGCGCATACCTACGAGCAGCACTTC.

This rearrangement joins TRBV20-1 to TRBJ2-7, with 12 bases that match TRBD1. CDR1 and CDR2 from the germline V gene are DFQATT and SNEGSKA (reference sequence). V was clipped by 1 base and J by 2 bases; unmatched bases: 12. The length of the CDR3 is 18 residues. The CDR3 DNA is TGCAGTGCTAGAGCTTTTACCGGGACAGGGGGCTCTGCCTACGAGCAGTACTTC. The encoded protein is CSARAFTGTGGSAYEQYF.

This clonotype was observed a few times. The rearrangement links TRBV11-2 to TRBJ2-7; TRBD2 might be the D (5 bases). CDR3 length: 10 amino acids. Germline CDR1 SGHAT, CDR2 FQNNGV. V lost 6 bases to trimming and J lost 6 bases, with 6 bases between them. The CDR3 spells CASSGLEQYF. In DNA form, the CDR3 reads TGTGCCAGCAGTGGACTCGAGCAGTACTTC.

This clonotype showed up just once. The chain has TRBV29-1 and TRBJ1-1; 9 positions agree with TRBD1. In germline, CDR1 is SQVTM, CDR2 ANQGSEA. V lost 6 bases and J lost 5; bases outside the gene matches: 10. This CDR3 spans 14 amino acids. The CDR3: CSVDGTGGTTEAFF. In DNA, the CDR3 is TGCAGCGTAGACGGTACAGGGGGCACGACTGAAGCTTTCTTT.

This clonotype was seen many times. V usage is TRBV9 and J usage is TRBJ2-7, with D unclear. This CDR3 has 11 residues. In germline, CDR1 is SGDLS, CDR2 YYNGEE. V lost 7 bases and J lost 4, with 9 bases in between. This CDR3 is CASGSLYEQYF. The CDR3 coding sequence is TGTGCCAGCGGTAGCTTATACGAGCAGTACTTC.

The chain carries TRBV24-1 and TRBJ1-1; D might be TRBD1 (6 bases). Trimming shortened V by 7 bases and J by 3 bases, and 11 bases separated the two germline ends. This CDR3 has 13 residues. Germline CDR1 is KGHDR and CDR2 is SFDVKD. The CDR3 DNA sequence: TGTGCCACCAGGGGAGGGGGGCACACTGAAGCTTTCTTT. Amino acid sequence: CATRGGGHTEAFF.

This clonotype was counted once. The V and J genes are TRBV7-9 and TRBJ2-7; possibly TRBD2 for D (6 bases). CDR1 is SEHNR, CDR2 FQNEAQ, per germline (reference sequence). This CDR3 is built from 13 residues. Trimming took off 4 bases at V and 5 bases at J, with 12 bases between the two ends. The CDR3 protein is CASSSPGLNEQYF. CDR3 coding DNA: TGTGCCAGCAGCTCACCGGGACTCAACGAGCAGTACTTC.

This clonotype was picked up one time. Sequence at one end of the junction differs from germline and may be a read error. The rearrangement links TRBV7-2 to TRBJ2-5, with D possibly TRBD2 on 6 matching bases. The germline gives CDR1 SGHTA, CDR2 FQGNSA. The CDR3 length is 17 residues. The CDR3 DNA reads TGTGCCAGCGGCTTAGGACGGGGGAAACACCCTCAAGAGACCCAGTACTTC. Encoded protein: CASGLGRGKHPQETQYF.

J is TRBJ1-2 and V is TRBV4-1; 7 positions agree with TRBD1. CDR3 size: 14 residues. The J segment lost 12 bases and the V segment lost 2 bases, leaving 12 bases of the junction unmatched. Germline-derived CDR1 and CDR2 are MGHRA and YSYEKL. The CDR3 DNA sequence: TGCGCCAGCAGCCAAAGGACAGGCGGAGGGGGAAACACCTTC. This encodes CASSQRTGGGGNTF.

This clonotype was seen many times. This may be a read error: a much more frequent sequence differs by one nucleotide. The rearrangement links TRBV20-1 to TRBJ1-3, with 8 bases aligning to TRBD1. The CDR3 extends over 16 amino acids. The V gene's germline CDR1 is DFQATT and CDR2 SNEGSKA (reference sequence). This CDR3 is CSARAHDRGSGDTIYF. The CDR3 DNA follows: TGCAGTGCTAGAGCCCACGACAGGGGATCTGGAGACACCATATATTTT.

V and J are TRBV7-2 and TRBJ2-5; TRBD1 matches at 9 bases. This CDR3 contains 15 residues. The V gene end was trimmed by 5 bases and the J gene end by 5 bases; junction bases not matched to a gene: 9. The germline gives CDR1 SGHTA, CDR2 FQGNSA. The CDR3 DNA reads TGTGCCAGCAGCGTAACAGGGGGCAACATCGAGACCCAGTACTTC. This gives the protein CASSVTGGNIETQYF.

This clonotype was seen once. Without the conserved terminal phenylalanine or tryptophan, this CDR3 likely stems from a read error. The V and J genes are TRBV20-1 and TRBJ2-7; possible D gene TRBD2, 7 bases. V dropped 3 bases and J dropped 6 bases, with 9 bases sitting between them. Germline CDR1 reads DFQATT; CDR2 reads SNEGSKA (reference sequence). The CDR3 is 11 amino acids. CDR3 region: CSASGGPEQYS. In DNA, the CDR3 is TGCAGTGCTAGCGGGGGGCCCGAGCAGTACTCC.

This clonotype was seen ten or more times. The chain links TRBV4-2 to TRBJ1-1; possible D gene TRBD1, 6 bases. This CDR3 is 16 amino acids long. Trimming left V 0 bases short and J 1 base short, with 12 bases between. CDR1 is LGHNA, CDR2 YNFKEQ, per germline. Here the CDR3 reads CASSQDPNRENTEAFF. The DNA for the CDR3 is TGTGCCAGCAGCCAAGATCCAAACAGGGAGAACACTGAAGCTTTCTTT.

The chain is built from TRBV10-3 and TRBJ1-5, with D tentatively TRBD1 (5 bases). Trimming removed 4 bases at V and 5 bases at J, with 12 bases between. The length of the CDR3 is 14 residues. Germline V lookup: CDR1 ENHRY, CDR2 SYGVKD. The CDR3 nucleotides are TGTGCCATCAGTGCTGGGGGGTCGGATCAGCCCCAGCATTTT. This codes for CAISAGGSDQPQHF.

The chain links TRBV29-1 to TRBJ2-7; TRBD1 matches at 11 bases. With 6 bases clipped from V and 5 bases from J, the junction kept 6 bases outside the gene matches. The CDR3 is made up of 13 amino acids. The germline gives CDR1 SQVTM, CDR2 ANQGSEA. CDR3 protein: CSVGQGVYDEQYF. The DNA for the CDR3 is TGCAGCGTGGGACAGGGGGTATACGACGAGCAGTACTTC.

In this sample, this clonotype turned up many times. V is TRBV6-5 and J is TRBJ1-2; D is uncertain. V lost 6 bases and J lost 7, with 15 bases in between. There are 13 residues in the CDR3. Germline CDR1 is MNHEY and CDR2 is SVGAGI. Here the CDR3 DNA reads TGTGCCAGCAGCTCCTACACCCTCGGTGGCTACACCTTC. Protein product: CASSSYTLGGYTF.

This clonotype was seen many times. CDR3 protein: CASTAPGPVNQPQHF. The CDR3 nucleotides read TGTGCCAGTACTGCACCGGGCCCCGTAAATCAGCCCCAGCATTTT. The chain combines TRBV19 with TRBJ1-5; D unclear. Per the germline V gene, CDR1 is LNHDA and CDR2 is SQIVND (reference sequence). The CDR3 loop spans 15 amino acids. Trimming took off 7 bases at V and 4 bases at J, with 17 bases between the two ends. Looking up the rest from reference TRBV19 and TRBJ1-5 gives the full variable domain: DGGITQSPKYLFRKEGQNVTLSCEQNLNHDAMYWYRQDPGQGLRLIYYSQIVNDFQKGDIAEGYSVSREKKESFPLTVTSAQKNPTAFYLCASTAPGPVNQPQHFGDGTRLSIL.

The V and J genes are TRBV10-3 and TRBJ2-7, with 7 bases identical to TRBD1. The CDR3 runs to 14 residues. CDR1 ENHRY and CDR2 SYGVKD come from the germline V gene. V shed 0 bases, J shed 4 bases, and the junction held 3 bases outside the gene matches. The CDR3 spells CAISESGRGYEQYF. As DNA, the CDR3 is TGTGCCATCAGTGAGTCGGGCAGGGGGTACGAGCAGTACTTC.

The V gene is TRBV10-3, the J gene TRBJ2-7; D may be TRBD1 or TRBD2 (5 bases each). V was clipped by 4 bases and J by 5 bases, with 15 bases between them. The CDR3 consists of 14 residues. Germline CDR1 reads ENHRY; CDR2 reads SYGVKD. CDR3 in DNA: TGTGCCATCAGTGCGCAGGGCAAGCGGAACGAGCAGTACTTC. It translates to CAISAQGKRNEQYF.

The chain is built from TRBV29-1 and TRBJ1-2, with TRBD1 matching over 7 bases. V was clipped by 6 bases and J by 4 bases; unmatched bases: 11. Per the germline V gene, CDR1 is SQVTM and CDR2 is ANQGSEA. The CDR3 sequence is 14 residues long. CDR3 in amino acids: CSVARGQTAYGYTF. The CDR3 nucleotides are TGCAGCGTAGCCAGGGGACAGACCGCCTATGGCTACACCTTC. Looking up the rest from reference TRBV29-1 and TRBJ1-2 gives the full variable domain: SAVISQKPSRDICQRGTSLTIQCQVDSQVTMMFWYRQQPGQSLTLIATANQGSEATYESGFVIDKFPISRPNLTFSTLTVSNMSPEDSSIYLCSVARGQTAYGYTFGSGTRLTVV.

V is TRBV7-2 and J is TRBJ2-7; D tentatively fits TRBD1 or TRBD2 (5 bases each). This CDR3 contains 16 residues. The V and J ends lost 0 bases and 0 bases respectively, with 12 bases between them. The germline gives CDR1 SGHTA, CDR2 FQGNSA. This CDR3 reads CASSLAAGTYSYEQYF. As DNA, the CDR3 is TGTGCCAGCAGCTTAGCGGCAGGGACCTACTCCTACGAGCAGTACTTC.